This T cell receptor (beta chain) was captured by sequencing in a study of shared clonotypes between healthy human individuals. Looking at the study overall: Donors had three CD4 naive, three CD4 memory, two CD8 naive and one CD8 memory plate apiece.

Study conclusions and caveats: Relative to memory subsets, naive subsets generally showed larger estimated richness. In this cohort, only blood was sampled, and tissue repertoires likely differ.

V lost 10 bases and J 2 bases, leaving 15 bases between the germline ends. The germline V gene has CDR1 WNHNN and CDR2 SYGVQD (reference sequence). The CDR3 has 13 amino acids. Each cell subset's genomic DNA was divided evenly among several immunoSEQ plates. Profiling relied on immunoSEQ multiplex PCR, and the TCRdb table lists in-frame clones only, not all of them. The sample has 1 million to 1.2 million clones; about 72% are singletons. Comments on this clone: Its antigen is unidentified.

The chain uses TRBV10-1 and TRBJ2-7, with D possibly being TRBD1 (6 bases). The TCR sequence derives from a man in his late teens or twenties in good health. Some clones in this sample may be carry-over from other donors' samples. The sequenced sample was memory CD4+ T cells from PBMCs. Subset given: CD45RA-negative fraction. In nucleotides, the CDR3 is TGCGCCAAAATGTTCGGGACAACCTACGAGCAGTACTTC. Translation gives CAKMFGTTYEQYF.